The 8 T cell receptor beta chains below come from one sample, sequenced in a study of T cells in Graves' hyperthyroidism and ophthalmopathy. Using RNA transcripts as the source, TCR beta CDR3 regions were amplified. The HTBI primer set drove a first-round RT-PCR of the TCR CDR3. TCRdb re-called the multiplex PCR reads with MiXCR, one entry per CDR3 protein. The repertoire includes hundreds of thousands of distinct CDR3 sequences, approximately 44% of them detected once, and just over 8% sits in the top ten. The material sequenced was peripheral blood or thyroid tissue (not recorded which). The receptors here all came from a woman under 30 with Graves' hyperthyroidism.

Worth noting for this clonotype: This CDR3 is missing its conserved last phenylalanine or tryptophan, likely due to a read error. No DNA is shown, since the ends of the CDR3 on it are uncertain; the CDR3 is the one TCRdb lists. CDR3 in amino acids: CASSVKEGSYT. The V and J genes are TRBV9 and TRBJ1-3. Germline V lookup: CDR1 SGDLS, CDR2 YYNGEE. Inclusive of both ends, the CDR3 amounts to 11 amino acids.

V is TRBV7-8 and J is TRBJ2-7; TRBD2 aligns across 7 bases. Germline CDR1 is SGHVS and CDR2 is FQNEAQ. This CDR3 has 16 amino acids. V lost 4 bases and J lost 3; bases outside the gene matches: 12. The CDR3 reads CASSYMLPGLNYEQYF. DNA of the CDR3: TGTGCCAGCAGCTACATGCTACCGGGACTAAACTACGAGCAGTACTTC.

V gene TRBV6-5 combines with J gene TRBJ1-5; D may be TRBD1 (5 bases). The CDR3 length is 15 residues. V was trimmed by 4 bases and J by 2 bases, leaving 12 bases between them. From germline, CDR1 is MNHEY and CDR2 SVGAGI. The CDR3 protein is CASSLWGLGNQPQHF. DNA of the CDR3: TGTGCCAGCAGTTTATGGGGGTTAGGCAATCAGCCCCAGCATTTT.

The table lists this clonotype with a few counts. The chain recombines TRBV4-3 with TRBJ1-2, with a weak D call TRBD1 (5 bases). The length of the CDR3 is 13 residues. Germline CDR1 is LGHNA and CDR2 is YSLEER. Trimming took 1 base from V and 6 from J, leaving 9 bases between them. CDR3 loop: CASSQVEGHGYTF. CDR3 DNA sequence: TGCGCCAGCAGCCAAGTGGAGGGGCATGGCTACACCTTC.

The genes are TRBV7-3 and TRBJ1-1; D is possibly TRBD1 (6 bases). Trimming took 7 bases from V and 3 from J, leaving 12 bases between them. Germline V gives CDR1 SGHTA, CDR2 FQGTGA. The CDR3 is made up of 13 amino acids. For the CDR3, the DNA is TGTGCCAGCAAATACAGGGAGGACACTGAAGCTTTCTTT. Amino acid sequence: CASKYREDTEAFF.

Regarding this clonotype: At one end the junction does not follow the germline gene, possibly because of a read error. The chain links TRBV7-9 to TRBJ1-1; D is possibly TRBD1 (6 bases). The germline V gene has CDR1 SEHNR and CDR2 FQNEAQ (reference sequence). This CDR3 has 13 residues. As DNA, the CDR3 is TGTGCCTGCAGTCCCAGCCGGACAGCTGAAGCTTTCTTT. Its translation: CACSPSRTAEAFF. The variable domain in full, completed from reference TRBV7-9 and TRBJ1-1, reads DTGVSQNPRHKITKRGQNVTFRCDPISEHNRLYWYRQTLGQGPEFLTYFQNEAQLEKSRLLSDRFSAERPKGSFSTLEIQRTEQGDSAMYLCACSPSRTAEAFFGQGTRLTVV.

The chain joins TRBV20-1 to TRBJ1-3; D may be TRBD1 (5 bases). Trimming left V 1 base short and J 4 bases short, with 11 bases between. Germline V gene data show CDR1 as DFQATT and CDR2 as SNEGSKA (reference sequence). This CDR3 contains 14 residues. CDR3 coding DNA: TGCAGTGCTAGAGTTACGGGGCGCGGAAACACCATATATTTT. This codes for CSARVTGRGNTIYF.

The V and J genes are TRBV12-3 or TRBV12-4 and TRBJ1-1; D is perhaps TRBD1 (6 bases). The V end lost 1 base, the J end lost 1 base, and 10 bases lay between the germline ends. The CDR3 spans 15 residues. CDR3 in amino acids: CASSLDTGWNTEAFF. The CDR3 nucleotides read TGTGCCAGCAGTTTAGATACAGGGTGGAACACTGAAGCTTTCTTT.